This T cell receptor (beta chain) was identified in a study of T cell clonality in common variable immunodeficiency. The table lists this clone with many counts. Control and CVID samples contributed equal amounts of genomic DNA. Here immunoSEQ multiplex PCR was the method, and the copy in TCRdb shows in-frame clones only, minus some. This repertoire holds about 52,000 clones, and none appear only once. The sequenced material came from peripheral blood mononuclear cells. This clonotype was obtained from a person aged 18 to 69 in good health.

The CDR3 sequence is CSARVPGAPETQYF. Partial CDR3 DNA: TGCAGTGCTAGAGTTCCCGGTGCACCAGAGACC. V is TRBV20-1 and J is TRBJ2-5; no clear D. Coverage ceases 3 residues before the CDR3 finishes, and the germline J gene fills in the end. In germline, CDR1 is DFQATT, CDR2 SNEGSKA (reference sequence). The CDR3 is 14 amino acids. V was pared by 1 base and J by 4 bases, with 13 bases between.